The 10 T cell receptor beta chains presented below share a single source sample, sequenced in a study of blood T cell repertoires in COVID-19. Clones were read by immunoSEQ multiplex PCR, and TCRdb kept only the in-frame ones, dropping some. The sample includes approximately 65,000 clones, 90% seen only once; the top ten take less than 0.6%. The sample consisted of peripheral blood. All receptors derive from a man aged 50-59 years with COVID-19, enrolled during active disease.

The gene calls are TRBV19 and TRBJ2-7; D perhaps matches TRBD1 (6 bases). The CDR3 totals 15 residues. Looked up from germline, CDR1 is LNHDA and CDR2 is SQIVND (reference sequence). V shed 3 bases and J shed 4 bases, with 16 bases lying between them. The CDR3 region has the DNA TGTGCCAGTAGTATTATTCAGGGGAAAGGGTACGAGCAGTACTTC. Translation: CASSIIQGKGYEQYF.

This chain connects TRBV2 to TRBJ2-4; 11 bases align to TRBD2. This CDR3 has 17 residues. The V segment lost 2 bases and the J segment 6 bases; nucleotides outside the gene matches: 9. Per germline, CDR1 SNHLY and CDR2 FYNNEI. DNA for the CDR3: TGTGCCAGCAGTGAATGGGGACTAGCGGATCGGGGAAACATTCAGTACTTC. It encodes CASSEWGLADRGNIQYF.

The chain has TRBV18 and TRBJ1-1; no firm D call. The CDR3 loop spans 12 amino acids. V was pared by 9 bases and J by 1 base, with 9 bases between. CDR1 is KGHSH and CDR2 is LQKENI in the germline V gene. CDR3 sequence reads: CASFTGNTEAFF. The CDR3 nucleotides are TGTGCCAGTTTCACGGGGAACACTGAAGCTTTCTTT.

The chain links TRBV5-1 to TRBJ1-2; the D gene is possibly TRBD1 (6 bases). V was pared by 0 bases and J by 4 bases, with 13 bases between. There are 15 residues in the CDR3. Germline lookup yields CDR1 SGHRS and CDR2 YFSETQ. The CDR3: CASSLEGERSYGYTF. The CDR3 DNA reads as TGCGCCAGCAGCTTGGAGGGGGAGAGGAGCTATGGCTACACCTTC.

The chain has TRBV6-4 and TRBJ2-1; a weak D match, TRBD2 (6 bases). Trimming took off 5 bases at V and 6 bases at J, with 20 bases between the two ends. The CDR3 has 16 amino acids. Germline assignment: CDR1 MRHNA and CDR2 SNTAGT. The CDR3 loop is CASSPSFSGSFNEQFF. The DNA for the CDR3 is TGTGCCAGCAGTCCTTCGTTTAGCGGATCTTTCAATGAGCAGTTCTTC.

With respect to this clone: Additional DNA sequences in this sample encode the identical CDR3. The chain uses TRBV7-2 and TRBJ2-3; D call uncertain. The CDR3 is 14 amino acids. CDR1 is SGHTA, CDR2 FQGNSA, per germline. Trimming left V 4 bases short and J 3 bases short, with 11 bases between. CDR3 sequence (DNA): TGTGCCAGCAGCTCTGGAGTTTCAACAGATACGCAGTATTTT. It is translated as CASSSGVSTDTQYF.

The rearrangement uses TRBV11-2 and TRBJ2-5; TRBD2 agrees at 10 bases. The CDR3 has 17 amino acids. The junction had 13 bases not matched to a gene; V was cut back by 5 bases and J by 4 bases. Germline values: CDR1 SGHAT, CDR2 FQNNGV. CDR3 DNA: TGTGCCAGCAGCCGGACTAGCGGCGGTAGCGGTGGAGAGACCCAGTACTTC. As protein: CASSRTSGGSGGETQYF.

This clone was picked up a small number of times. The chain recombines TRBV30 with TRBJ2-5; D remains unclear. The CDR3 has 13 residues. Germline V gene lookup returns CDR1 GTSNPN and CDR2 SVGIG (reference sequence). The V end lost 1 base, the J end lost 1 base, and 7 bases lay between the germline ends. The CDR3 DNA is TGTGCCTGGAGTGCAACACGCCAAGAGACCCAGTACTTC. Protein sequence: CAWSATRQETQYF.

The chain employs TRBV5-1 and TRBJ2-3; D possibly corresponds to TRBD1 (5 bases). V was clipped by 5 bases and J by 1 base, with 8 bases between them. Germline V gene data show CDR1 as SGHRS and CDR2 as YFSETQ. This CDR3 has 13 residues. CDR3 protein: CASRQDGTDTQYF. The CDR3 coding sequence is TGCGCCAGCAGACAGGATGGCACAGATACGCAGTATTTT.

V and J are TRBV4-1 and TRBJ1-5; D is unclear. This CDR3 comprises 14 residues. Between the trimmed V and J ends, which lost 3 bases and 6 bases, there was a span of 12 bases. The germline gives CDR1 MGHRA, CDR2 YSYEKL. The CDR3 loop reads CASSHMREPQPQHF. CDR3 sequence (DNA): TGCGCCAGCAGCCACATGAGGGAACCTCAGCCCCAGCATTTT.